What follows are 20 T cell receptor beta chains derived from one specimen sequenced in a study of blood T cells in healthy people across ages. Together with a sample-barcoded 5' primer, a J-beta primer mix was included in a second PCR lasting roughly 7 to 11 cycles. TCRdb redid the calling of the 5' RACE reads with MiXCR, one entry per CDR3 protein. The data show about 830,000 distinct CDR3 sequences, 55% to 75% seen once. The sequenced sample consisted of blood. The source of these receptors is a man aged 25-45 years in good health.

The count of this clonotype is one. The conserved phenylalanine or tryptophan is not found at the CDR3 terminus, so this likely reflects a read error. The V call is TRBV7-2, the J call TRBJ1-1; no firm D call. Germline V gene lookup returns CDR1 SGHTA and CDR2 FQGNSA. V lost 2 bases to trimming and J lost 0 bases, with 7 bases between them. The CDR3 extends over 14 amino acids. In DNA, the CDR3 is TGTGCCAGCAGCTTAACGGCAGTGAACACTGAAGCTTTCTTA. Translated, it gives CASSLTAVNTEAFL.

This CDR3 is CASSPTGLKRAFF. For the CDR3, the DNA is TGTGCCAGCAGTCCCACAGGGCTTAAACGGGCTTTCTTT. The V and J genes are TRBV28 and TRBJ1-1; D is perhaps TRBD1 (6 bases). V lost 5 bases and J 11 bases, leaving 18 bases between the germline ends. The CDR3 spans 13 residues. Germline V gene sequence: CDR1 MDHEN, CDR2 SYDVKM.

This clonotype was recorded a few times. The genes are TRBV20-1 and TRBJ2-5; 11 positions agree with TRBD2. The CDR3 has 17 amino acids. The V gene end was trimmed by 0 bases and the J gene end by 5 bases; junction bases not matched to a gene: 11. Germline values: CDR1 DFQATT, CDR2 SNEGSKA (reference sequence). The CDR3 DNA sequence: TGCAGTGCTAGAGATTACGCGATAGCGGGAGGGCCGGAGACCCAGTACTTC. Protein sequence: CSARDYAIAGGPETQYF.

This clonotype came up a few times. The chain carries TRBV20-1 and TRBJ2-7; 11 bases match TRBD1. Per germline, CDR1 DFQATT and CDR2 SNEGSKA (reference sequence). The J segment lost 10 bases and the V segment lost 6 bases, leaving 11 bases of the junction unmatched. This CDR3 is built from 13 residues. CDR3: CSAGTGGLRVQYF. CDR3 DNA sequence: TGCAGTGCGGGGACAGGGGGTTTAAGAGTCCAGTACTTC.

The chain joins TRBV7-2 to TRBJ2-1; no clear D. Gene TRBJ2-7 matches the end of the DNA better, so the J call may be wrong. The CDR3 totals 16 residues. The germline CDR1 and CDR2 sequences are SGHTA and FQGNSA. The CDR3 DNA follows: TGTGCCAGCAGCTTAGGAGGCTTCGACTCCTACAATGAGCAGTACTTC. This sequence encodes CASSLGGFDSYNEQYF.

This clonotype was seen once. The chain recombines TRBV5-5 with TRBJ2-1; D remains ambiguous. Trimming pared 4 bases from V and 3 bases from J, leaving 14 bases between. The CDR3 has 15 amino acids. Germline V gene lookup returns CDR1 SGHKS and CDR2 YYEKEE (reference sequence). CDR3 in amino acids: CASSPGSRNYNEQFF. Written as DNA, the CDR3 is TGTGCCAGCAGCCCGGGCTCACGTAACTACAATGAGCAGTTCTTC.

This clonotype was seen only a few times. The CDR3 protein is CASSFEGVEGYTF. Here the CDR3 DNA reads TGTGCCAGCAGCTTCGAGGGAGTGGAGGGCTACACCTTC. The V call is TRBV7-9, the J call TRBJ1-2; D remains unclear. V was cut by 3 bases and J by 8 bases, with 13 bases left in between. The CDR3 spans 13 residues. Germline loops: CDR1 SEHNR, CDR2 FQNEAQ (reference sequence).

The rearrangement joins TRBV27 to TRBJ2-1, with 8 bases fitting TRBD2. The CDR3 sequence is 14 residues long. The ends lost 8 bases at V and 10 bases at J; junction bases unmatched: 13. Germline values: CDR1 MNHEY, CDR2 SMNVEV (reference sequence). The CDR3: CASQSPGLGYEQFF. CDR3 coding DNA: TGTGCCAGCCAATCTCCGGGACTAGGCTACGAGCAGTTCTTC.

The chain is built from TRBV7-2 and TRBJ2-2; 11 bases match TRBD2. Germline V gene data show CDR1 as SGHTA and CDR2 as FQGNSA. This CDR3 has 16 residues. With 0 bases clipped from V and 7 bases from J, the junction kept 4 bases outside the gene matches. CDR3 in amino acids: CASSLASGGAGGELFF. CDR3 DNA sequence: TGTGCCAGCAGCTTAGCTAGCGGGGGGGCAGGCGGGGAGCTGTTTTTT.

V and J are TRBV4-3 and TRBJ1-1; D gene ambiguous. Germline CDR1 LGHNA, CDR2 YSLEER. The CDR3 loop spans 15 amino acids. V was shortened by 0 bases and J by 5 bases, with 13 bases between the two germline ends. The CDR3 bases are TGCGCCAGCAGCCAAGAAAGGAGAAGGGTAACTGAAGCTTTCTTT. This gives the protein CASSQERRRVTEAFF.

This clonotype was detected many times. The CDR3 reads CSAGFGGSEQYF. The CDR3 DNA follows: TGCAGCGCAGGATTTGGGGGCAGTGAGCAGTACTTC. The chain couples TRBV29-1 to TRBJ2-7, with D possibly TRBD1 on 6 matching bases. The CDR3 loop spans 12 amino acids. Germline V gene lookup returns CDR1 SQVTM and CDR2 ANQGSEA. V gave up 7 bases and J gave up 7 bases, with 17 bases separating them.

The chain uses TRBV11-1 and TRBJ2-6; D not certain. Trimming took off 5 bases at V and 2 bases at J, with 10 bases between the two ends. Per the germline V gene, CDR1 is SGHAT and CDR2 is FQDESV (reference sequence). This CDR3 comprises 15 residues. The CDR3 DNA reads TGTGCCAGCAGCCCTGGAGAACCTGGGGCCAACGTCCTGACTTTC. Its protein is CASSPGEPGANVLTF. Based on the CDR3 plus reference TRBV11-1 and TRBJ2-6, the full variable domain is EAEVAQSPRYKITEKSQAVAFWCDPISGHATLYWYRQILGQGPELLVQFQDESVVDDSQLPKDRFSAERLKGVDSTLKIQPAELGDSAMYLCASSPGEPGANVLTFGAGSRLTVL.

The genes are TRBV5-1 and TRBJ2-1; TRBD2 agrees at 10 bases. V lost 5 bases, J lost 6 bases, and 2 bases stayed unmatched. This CDR3 region has 13 residues. Germline V CDR1 and CDR2: SGHRS, YFSETQ. CDR3 DNA: TGCGCCAGCAGTCTAGCGGGAGTCAATGAGCAGTTCTTC. This translates into CASSLAGVNEQFF.

The chain joins TRBV9 to TRBJ2-1; possible D gene TRBD1, 6 bases. Trimming stripped 0 bases from V and 5 bases from J, with 12 bases between. Germline CDR1 SGDLS, CDR2 YYNGEE. The CDR3 extends over 15 amino acids. The chain's CDR3 is CASSVEGQTDNEQFF. CDR3 nucleotide sequence: TGTGCCAGCAGCGTAGAGGGACAAACGGACAATGAGCAGTTCTTC.

The CDR3 is CASGLRSEKLFF. CDR3 nucleotides: TGTGCCAGCGGACTGCGCAGCGAAAAACTGTTTTTT. The V gene is TRBV6-5, the J gene TRBJ1-4; D ambiguous. Germline assignment: CDR1 MNHEY and CDR2 SVGAGI. This CDR3 is 12 amino acids long. V was pared by 8 bases and J by 8 bases, with 12 bases between.

J is TRBJ1-1 and V is TRBV2; 7 bases align to TRBD1. V dropped 4 bases and J dropped 1; count of bases not matched to a gene: 3. The CDR3 length is 14 residues. Germline loops: CDR1 SNHLY, CDR2 FYNNEI. The CDR3: CASSADRRNTEAFF. The CDR3 nucleotides read TGTGCCAGCAGTGCGGACAGGCGGAACACTGAAGCTTTCTTT.

This clonotype was seen a few times. This chain connects TRBV28 to TRBJ2-7; D possibly uses TRBD1 or TRBD2 (6 bases each). The CDR3 contains 14 residues. The V gene's germline CDR1 is MDHEN and CDR2 SYDVKM. V lost 3 bases and J lost 6, with 15 bases in between. CDR3 nucleotides: TGTGCCAGCAGTTTGGGGGGCCACACTAGCGAGCAGTACTTC. Translating it yields CASSLGGHTSEQYF. The variable domain in full, completed from reference TRBV28 and TRBJ2-7, reads DVKVTQSSRYLVKRTGEKVFLECVQDMDHENMFWYRQDPGLGLRLIYFSYDVKMKEKGDIPEGYSVSREKKERFSLILESASTNQTSMYLCASSLGGHTSEQYFGPGTRLTVT.

This clonotype was counted many times. This chain uses TRBV2 with TRBJ2-5; 13 bases are a match to TRBD2. Germline values: CDR1 SNHLY, CDR2 FYNNEI. The V and J ends lost 5 bases and 3 bases, in that order; junction bases with no gene match: 3. The CDR3 loop spans 15 amino acids. The CDR3 DNA is TGTGCCAGCAGTAGAGGACTAGCGGGAGAAGAGACCCAGTACTTC. Translation gives CASSRGLAGEETQYF.

This clonotype showed up just a few times. This chain links TRBV20-1 with TRBJ2-5; D is unresolved. The V end was cut by 4 bases, the J end by 1 base, with 4 bases between. The CDR3 contains 11 residues. Germline-derived CDR1 and CDR2 are DFQATT and SNEGSKA (reference sequence). CDR3 sequence: CSAIVQETQYF. The CDR3 DNA reads as TGCAGTGCTATAGTCCAAGAGACCCAGTACTTC.

This clonotype has only a few counts. V is TRBV4-2 and J is TRBJ2-1, with D tentatively TRBD1 (5 bases). Germline lookup yields CDR1 LGHNA and CDR2 YNFKEQ. CDR3 size: 16 residues. Trimming took 0 bases from V and 6 from J, leaving 15 bases between them. The CDR3 bases are TGTGCCAGCAGCCAAGATCCCCAGGGTGGTCGCAATGAGCAGTTCTTC. Its translation is CASSQDPQGGRNEQFF.